These 9 T cell receptor beta chains came from one sample sequenced in a study of OX40 agonist ivuxolimab in advanced cancers. The library was made by the immunoSEQ multiplex PCR assay. TCRdb took this table from immuneACCESS and kept in-frame rearrangements with V and J called. Such tables lack part of the clones; where checked against another copy, unresolved V genes explain under half of the gap, and the rest is unexplained. In all, the sample holds 70,000 to 90,000 clones, and 89% of those were seen once. The ten largest clones represent roughly 0.38% of the sample. This specimen was CD4+ or CD8+ T cells sorted from blood, taken in a trial of the OX40 agonist ivuxolimab. The receptors were sampled from an adult with an advanced solid tumor such as melanoma, head and neck, liver or kidney cancer.

V gene TRBV5-1 combines with J gene TRBJ2-3, with 8 nucleotides matching TRBD2. The CDR3 has 14 residues. V lost 4 bases and J lost 4; bases outside the gene matches: 5. CDR1 SGHRS and CDR2 YFSETQ come from the germline V gene. Here the CDR3 reads CASSQGLVSDTQYF. CDR3 coding DNA: TGCGCCAGCAGCCAGGGACTAGTTTCAGATACGCAGTATTTT.

The chain is built from TRBV7-9 and TRBJ1-4, with D unresolved. Germline V CDR1 and CDR2: SEHNR, FQNEAQ (reference sequence). Trimming shortened V by 5 bases and J by 6 bases, and 16 bases separated the two germline ends. The CDR3 length is 15 residues. CDR3 in amino acids: CASSPGLNIHEKLFF. Written as DNA, the CDR3 is TGTGCCAGCAGCCCCGGACTTAATATACATGAAAAACTGTTTTTT.

The genes are TRBV19 and TRBJ1-1, with TRBD1 as a possible D gene (6 bases). Per the germline V gene, CDR1 is LNHDA and CDR2 is SQIVND (reference sequence). CDR3 length equals 12 residues. The V end lost 7 bases, the J end lost 11 bases, and 17 bases lay between the germline ends. CDR3 sequence (DNA): TGTGCCAGTAAAATCGACAGGAATTCGGCTTTCTTT. The encoded protein is CASKIDRNSAFF.

The rearrangement uses TRBV27 and TRBJ2-7, with 8 nucleotides matching TRBD2. Germline V gene sequence: CDR1 MNHEY, CDR2 SMNVEV (reference sequence). With 2 bases clipped from V and 7 bases from J, the junction kept 10 bases outside the gene matches. The CDR3 totals 15 residues. The CDR3 is CASSLMSGGPGEQYF. In nucleotides, the CDR3 is TGTGCCAGCAGTTTAATGTCGGGAGGGCCGGGAGAGCAGTACTTC.

The genes are TRBV27 and TRBJ2-7; the match to TRBD2 covers 8 bases. From germline, CDR1 is MNHEY and CDR2 SMNVEV (reference sequence). The CDR3 length is 15 residues. The V gene end was trimmed by 8 bases and the J gene end by 3 bases; junction bases not matched to a gene: 12. This CDR3 reads CASANPAGLGYEQYF. CDR3 DNA sequence: TGTGCCAGCGCAAACCCCGCGGGACTAGGCTACGAGCAGTACTTC.

This clone was picked up one time. The rearrangement uses TRBV13 and TRBJ1-3, with D perhaps matching TRBD1 (5 bases). This CDR3 has 14 amino acids. The V end lost 5 bases, the J end lost 0 bases, and 8 bases lay between the germline ends. Per the germline V gene, CDR1 is PRHDT and CDR2 is FYEKMQ (reference sequence). CDR3 loop: CASSPGTSGNTIYF. The CDR3, as DNA: TGTGCCAGCAGCCCAGGGACCTCTGGAAACACCATATATTTT.

The chain couples TRBV6-5 to TRBJ1-4; TRBD1 agrees at 7 bases. Looked up from germline, CDR1 is MNHEY and CDR2 is SVGAGI. The CDR3 is 15 amino acids. After removal of 2 bases from V and 8 bases from J, the junction contained 8 bases not matched to a gene. In DNA form, the CDR3 reads TGTGCCAGCAGTTACCAGGAAGGGGGCAGCGAAAAACTGTTTTTT. It translates to CASSYQEGGSEKLFF.

The table lists this clone with a count of one. This sequence joins TRBV6-1 and TRBJ2-3, with 8 bases matching TRBD1. Trimming removed 1 base from V and 6 bases from J; junction bases left unmatched: 3. The germline V gene has CDR1 MNHNS and CDR2 SASEGT. The CDR3 spans 14 residues. CDR3 region: CASSEGTGLDTQYF. The CDR3 coding sequence is TGTGCCAGCAGTGAAGGGACAGGGTTGGATACGCAGTATTTT.

This clone was picked up one time. The chain carries TRBV7-2 and TRBJ2-3; no reliable D call. The V and J ends lost 1 base and 0 bases respectively, with 11 bases between them. Germline V CDR1 and CDR2: SGHTA, FQGNSA. This CDR3 contains 16 residues. The CDR3 nucleotides read TGTGCCAGCAGCTTAGTGGAGAAAGAGAGCACAGATACGCAGTATTTT. Amino acids: CASSLVEKESTDTQYF.